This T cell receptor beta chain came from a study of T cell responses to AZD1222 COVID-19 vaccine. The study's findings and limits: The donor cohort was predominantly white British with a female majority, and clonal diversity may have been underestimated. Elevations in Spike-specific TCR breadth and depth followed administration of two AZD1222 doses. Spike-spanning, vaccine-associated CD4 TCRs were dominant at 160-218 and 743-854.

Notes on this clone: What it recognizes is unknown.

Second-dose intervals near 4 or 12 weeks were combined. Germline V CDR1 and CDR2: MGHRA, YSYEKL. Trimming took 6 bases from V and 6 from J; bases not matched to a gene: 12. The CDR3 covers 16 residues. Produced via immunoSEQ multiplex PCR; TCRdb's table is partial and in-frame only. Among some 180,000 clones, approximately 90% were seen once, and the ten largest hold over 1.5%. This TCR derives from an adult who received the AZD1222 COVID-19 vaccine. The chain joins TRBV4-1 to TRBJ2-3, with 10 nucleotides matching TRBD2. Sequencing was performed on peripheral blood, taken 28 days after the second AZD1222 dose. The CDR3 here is CASRVRASGSADTQYF. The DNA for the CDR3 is TGCGCCAGCAGAGTGAGGGCTAGCGGGAGCGCCGATACGCAGTATTTT.